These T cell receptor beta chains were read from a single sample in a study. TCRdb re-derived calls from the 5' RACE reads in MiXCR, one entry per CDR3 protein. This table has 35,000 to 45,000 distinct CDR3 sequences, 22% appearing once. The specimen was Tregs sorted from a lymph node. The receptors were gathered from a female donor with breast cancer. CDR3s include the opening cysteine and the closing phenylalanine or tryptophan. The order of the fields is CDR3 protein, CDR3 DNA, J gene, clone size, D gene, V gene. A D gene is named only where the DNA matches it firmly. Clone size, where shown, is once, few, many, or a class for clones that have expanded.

CDR3: CASSQDSGGGLGSYEQYF
DNA: TGCGCCAGCAGCCAAGATTCTGGAGGGGGACTAGGTTCTTACGAGCAGTACTTC
J: TRBJ2-7
size: few
D: TRBD2
V: TRBV4-1

CDR3: CSASGAGRARDEQFF
DNA: TGCAGTGCTAGTGGGGCAGGGAGGGCTCGCGATGAGCAGTTCTTC
J: TRBJ2-1
size: NA
D: TRBD2
V: TRBV20-1

CDR3: CSVVSVLPTDTQYF
DNA: TGCAGCGTTGTATCCGTTCTCCCCACAGATACGCAGTATTTT
J: TRBJ2-3
size: NA
D: NA
V: TRBV29-1

CDR3: CASSLMAGGSATEAFF
DNA: TGTGCCAGCAGCTTAATGGCAGGAGGTTCTGCCACTGAAGCTTTCTTT
J: TRBJ1-1
size: few
D: NA
V: TRBV7-3

CDR3: CSVSTGGNQSQHF
DNA: TGCAGCGTTTCTACCGGTGGCAATCAGTCCCAGCATTTT
J: TRBJ1-5
size: once
D: NA
V: TRBV29-1

CDR3: CASILEGEAFF
DNA: TGCGCCAGCATCCTTGAGGGGGAAGCTTTCTTT
J: TRBJ1-1
size: many
D: NA
V: TRBV5-1

CDR3: CASSVAQGETQYF
DNA: TGTGCCAGCAGCGTAGCACAGGGCGAGACCCAGTACTTC
J: TRBJ2-5
size: few
D: NA
V: TRBV9

CDR3: CASSVAPSHEQFF
DNA: TGTGCCAGCAGTGTAGCCCCCTCCCATGAGCAGTTCTTC
J: TRBJ2-1
size: many
D: NA
V: TRBV2

CDR3: CASSLVVRAGGGGEQFF
DNA: TGTGCCAGCAGCTTAGTTGTGCGAGCGGGAGGGGGCGGTGAGCAGTTCTTC
J: TRBJ2-1
size: many
D: TRBD2
V: TRBV11-2

CDR3: CASSLTGGKADTQYF
DNA: TGCGCCAGCAGCTTGACGGGAGGGAAGGCAGATACGCAGTATTTT
J: TRBJ2-3
size: few
D: TRBD2
V: TRBV5-1

CDR3: CASSLRPGQGTYEQYF
DNA: TGTGCCAGCAGTTTACGGCCGGGACAGGGTACCTACGAGCAGTACTTC
J: TRBJ2-7
size: NA
D: TRBD1
V: TRBV28

CDR3: CASSSDRANTGELFF
DNA: TGTGCCAGCAGCTCGGATAGGGCGAACACCGGGGAGCTGTTTTTT
J: TRBJ2-2
size: many
D: NA
V: TRBV6-5

CDR3: CASSVGLAGTYEQYF
DNA: TGTGCCAGCAGCGTTGGACTAGCGGGAACCTACGAGCAGTACTTC
J: TRBJ2-7
size: few
D: TRBD2
V: TRBV11-1

CDR3: CASSEQQRNEQYF
DNA: TGCGCCAGCAGTGAACAACAGAGGAACGAGCAGTACTTC
J: TRBJ2-7
size: many
D: NA
V: TRBV10-1

CDR3: CASSQGVDSLPNYGYTF
DNA: TGTGCCAGCAGCCAAGGGGTAGACAGCCTGCCTAACTATGGCTACACCTTC
J: TRBJ1-2
size: few
D: NA
V: TRBV4-2

CDR3: CASSFLGLGPVSSGANVLTF
DNA: TGTGCCAGCAGCTTTTTGGGACTGGGCCCGGTGAGCTCTGGGGCCAACGTCCTGACTTTC
J: TRBJ2-6
size: many
D: NA
V: TRBV7-9